This T cell receptor beta chain emerged from a study of T-cell reconstitution after alpha-beta-depleted transplantation in children. This clonotype has more than one count but fewer than ten. The final CDR3 position lacks the conserved phenylalanine or tryptophan, pointing to a likely read error. It was with unique molecular identifiers that the TCRbeta library was prepared. One entry per CDR3 protein, called by TCRdb with MiXCR from the PCR reads. The table lists more than 400,000 distinct CDR3 sequences, approximately 10% of them singletons, with 14% in the top ten. Sequencing used PBMCs, mostly from graft donor cells, obtained 180 days after TCRalphabeta/CD19-depleted stem cell transplant. This receptor was obtained from a female patient between 2 and 15 years old who had a stem cell transplant for aplastic anemia, so the T cells may come from the graft donor.

The CDR3 region is CASSPLGRSGANVLTS. The CDR3 DNA reads as TGTGCCAGCAGTCCCCTGGGACGTTCTGGGGCCAACGTCCTGACTTCC. The J gene is TRBJ2-6, the V gene TRBV28; D might be TRBD1 or TRBD2, each matching 5 bases. This CDR3 has 16 residues. Trimming cost V 5 bases and J 1 base, with 12 bases left between them. The germline CDR1 and CDR2 sequences are MDHEN and SYDVKM.